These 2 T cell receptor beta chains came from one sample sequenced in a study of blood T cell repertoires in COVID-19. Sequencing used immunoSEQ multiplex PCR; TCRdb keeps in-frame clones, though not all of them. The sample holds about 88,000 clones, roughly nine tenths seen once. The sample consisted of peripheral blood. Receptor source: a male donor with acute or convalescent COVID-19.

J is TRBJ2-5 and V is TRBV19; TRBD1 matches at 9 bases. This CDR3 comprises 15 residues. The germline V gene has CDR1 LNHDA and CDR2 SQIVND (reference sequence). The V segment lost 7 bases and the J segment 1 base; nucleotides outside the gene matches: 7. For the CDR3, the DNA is TGTGCCAGTAATCGGGGACAGGGACCCCAAGAGACCCAGTACTTC. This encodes CASNRGQGPQETQYF.

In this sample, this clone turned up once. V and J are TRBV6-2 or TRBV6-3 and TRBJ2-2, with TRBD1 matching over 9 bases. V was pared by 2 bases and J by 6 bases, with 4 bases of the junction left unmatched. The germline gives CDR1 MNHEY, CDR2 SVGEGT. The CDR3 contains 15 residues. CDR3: CASSYDRGISGELFF. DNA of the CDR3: TGTGCCAGCAGTTACGACAGGGGGATATCCGGGGAGCTGTTTTTT.